This entry lists 5 T cell receptor beta chains sequenced from one sample in a study of cytomegalovirus exposure and HLA in healthy donors. A multiplex PCR was run with 60 Vbeta primers and 13 Jbeta primers. This table comes from immunoSEQ multiplex PCR, and its TCRdb copy is limited to in-frame clones, with some not included. The profile shows about 140,000 clones, approximately 91% of them singletons. The sample consisted of PBMCs. Source of these receptors: a woman in her thirties or forties in good health and CMV-seronegative.

There are a few counts of this clone. This chain connects TRBV5-6 to TRBJ2-3; weak D call: TRBD2 (6 bases). Between the trimmed V and J ends, which lost 0 bases and 0 bases, there was a span of 14 bases. CDR1 SGHDT and CDR2 YYEEEE come from the germline V gene. This CDR3 is built from 17 residues. CDR3 sequence reads: CASSLVRGGVSTDTQYF. The CDR3 nucleotides read TGTGCCAGCAGCTTGGTACGCGGCGGGGTGAGCACAGATACGCAGTATTTT. The full variable domain, in which reference TRBV5-6 and TRBJ2-3 provide the parts outside the CDR3, is DAGVTQSPTHLIKTRGQQVTLRCSPKSGHDTVSWYQQALGQGPQFIFQYYEEEERQRGNFPDRFSGHQFPNYSSELNVNALLLGDSALYLCASSLVRGGVSTDTQYFGPGTRLTVL.

This chain joins TRBV6-5 and TRBJ2-1; 7 positions match TRBD2. The CDR3 is 14 residues long. The germline gives CDR1 MNHEY, CDR2 SVGAGI. Unmatched junction bases numbered 8, after V lost 6 bases and J lost 6 bases. The CDR3 reads CASSSGVPGNEQFF. CDR3 DNA sequence: TGTGCCAGCAGCAGCGGGGTACCCGGCAATGAGCAGTTCTTC.

This sequence joins TRBV10-3 and TRBJ1-4, with TRBD1 as a possible D gene (6 bases). The V end lost 3 bases, the J end lost 7 bases, and 12 bases lay between the germline ends. This CDR3 comprises 14 residues. CDR1 is ENHRY, CDR2 SYGVKD, per germline. The CDR3 DNA is TGTGCCATCAGTGACCCGGGGGGGCGTGAAAAACTGTTTTTT. It yields the protein CAISDPGGREKLFF.

In DNA form, the CDR3 reads TGTGCCAGTCGTAGACAGGGGGCAGGGGAGCAGTACTTC. Amino acids: CASRRQGAGEQYF. V is TRBV19 and J is TRBJ2-7; TRBD1 aligns across 10 bases. The CDR3 has 13 amino acids. Germline V gene lookup returns CDR1 LNHDA and CDR2 SQIVND (reference sequence). V dropped 8 bases and J dropped 7; count of bases not matched to a gene: 8.

Remarks on this clone: Other DNA sequences in this sample translate to the same CDR3. This chain links TRBV7-2 with TRBJ2-3; D not certain. The germline V gene has CDR1 SGHTA and CDR2 FQGNSA. The V end was cut by 1 base, the J end by 0 bases, with 5 bases between. The CDR3 is 14 amino acids. The CDR3, as DNA: TGTGCCAGCAGCTTAGTCTCCAGCACAGATACGCAGTATTTT. Protein sequence: CASSLVSSTDTQYF.